These 14 T cell receptor beta chains were sequenced from one sample in a study of response to subunit inactivated influenza vaccine. TCRdb itself ran the RT-PCR reads through MiXCR, one entry per CDR3 protein. In the table there are hundreds of thousands of distinct CDR3 sequences, around 25% of which are singletons. This specimen consisted of CD4+ T cells sorted from PBMCs, obtained approximately 5 days after vaccination. These receptors were collected from a man aged 45-65 years who received an inactivated influenza vaccine.

V gene TRBV5-1 combines with J gene TRBJ2-5; 7 bases agree with TRBD2. Germline V gene data show CDR1 as SGHRS and CDR2 as YFSETQ. Unmatched junction bases numbered 11, after V lost 2 bases and J lost 1 base. The CDR3 length is 17 residues. The CDR3 DNA reads as TGCGCCAGCAGCTTAGTCCCGAGGACTAGTGGCCAAGAGACCCAGTACTTC. This translates into CASSLVPRTSGQETQYF.

The chain recombines TRBV10-3 with TRBJ2-7, with D unresolved. The CDR3 spans 15 residues. Trimming took 6 bases from V and 4 from J, leaving 19 bases between them. Germline values: CDR1 ENHRY, CDR2 SYGVKD. DNA for the CDR3: TGTGCCATCAGCGACGGACCGCCTAGAGGATACGAGCAGTACTTC. As protein: CAISDGPPRGYEQYF.

The chain links TRBV20-1 to TRBJ2-3; D unclear. V dropped 0 bases and J dropped 4 bases, with 11 bases sitting between them. This CDR3 spans 14 amino acids. Germline values: CDR1 DFQATT, CDR2 SNEGSKA (reference sequence). In DNA, the CDR3 is TGCAGTGCTAGAGACCCACTGGGCGCAGATACGCAGTATTTT. This gives the protein CSARDPLGADTQYF.

V is TRBV28 and J is TRBJ1-1; tentative D call: TRBD1 (5 bases). Germline assignment: CDR1 MDHEN and CDR2 SYDVKM. The V and J ends lost 5 bases and 1 base respectively, with 17 bases between them. This CDR3 is 16 amino acids long. The CDR3: CASSLRKFRENTEAFF. The CDR3, as DNA: TGTGCCAGCAGTCTCCGGAAATTCAGGGAGAACACTGAAGCTTTCTTT. The complete variable domain, with remaining parts taken from reference TRBV28 and TRBJ1-1, reads DVKVTQSSRYLVKRTGEKVFLECVQDMDHENMFWYRQDPGLGLRLIYFSYDVKMKEKGDIPEGYSVSREKKERFSLILESASTNQTSMYLCASSLRKFRENTEAFFGQGTRLTVV.

The sample holds many counts of this clonotype. The chain uses TRBV29-1 and TRBJ2-5, with D hard to call. The V gene's germline CDR1 is SQVTM and CDR2 ANQGSEA. There are 13 residues in the CDR3. CDR3 DNA sequence: TGCAGTGCATCTCTGGGATTCCAAGAGACCCAGTACTTC. Its translation is CSASLGFQETQYF.

Notes on this clonotype: Since a much larger clone is just one base distant, this may be a read error. The final CDR3 position lacks the conserved phenylalanine or tryptophan, pointing to a likely read error. The chain employs TRBV5-5 and TRBJ2-3; D is unclear. Germline CDR1 is SGHKS and CDR2 is YYEKEE (reference sequence). V lost 2 bases to trimming and J lost 6 bases, with 4 bases between them. The CDR3 is 11 residues long. The CDR3 sequence is CASSFMDTQYY. In nucleotides, the CDR3 is TGTGCCAGCAGCTTCATGGATACGCAGTATTAT.

This clonotype was picked up a small number of times. This chain uses TRBV6-2 or TRBV6-3 with TRBJ1-5; no clear D. The V end was cut by 9 bases, the J end by 0 bases, with 9 bases between. This CDR3 contains 13 residues. Germline V CDR1 and CDR2: MNHEY, SVGEGT. In nucleotides, the CDR3 is TGTGCCAGTAAGGACGCTAGCAATCAGCCCCAGCATTTT. Translation: CASKDASNQPQHF.

Many counts were recorded for this clonotype. V and J are TRBV12-3 or TRBV12-4 and TRBJ2-5; D is possibly TRBD2 (5 bases). Trimming pared 2 bases from V and 1 base from J, leaving 5 bases between. This CDR3 is 13 amino acids long. The CDR3 loop is CASSLLAQETQYF. CDR3 nucleotides: TGTGCCAGCAGTTTACTAGCCCAAGAGACCCAGTACTTC.

The sample holds a few counts of this clonotype. The chain links TRBV20-1 to TRBJ1-2; D remains unclear. With 1 base removed from V and 1 base from J, the gap between germline ends came to 10 bases. CDR3 length: 14 residues. From germline, CDR1 is DFQATT and CDR2 SNEGSKA (reference sequence). CDR3 bases: TGCAGTGCTAGAGTTTCAGGTTATAACTATGGCTACACCTTC. Translating it yields CSARVSGYNYGYTF.

In this sample, this clonotype turned up a few times. The J gene is TRBJ2-5, the V gene TRBV28; 7 nucleotides align to TRBD1. The CDR3 runs to 14 residues. Germline assignment: CDR1 MDHEN and CDR2 SYDVKM. Trimming cost V 5 bases and J 5 bases; bases outside gene matches: 8. This CDR3 reads CASSQGVLRETQYF. The CDR3 DNA follows: TGTGCCAGCAGTCAGGGGGTATTGAGGGAGACCCAGTACTTC.

This chain joins TRBV6-2 or TRBV6-3 and TRBJ2-1; no clear D. The V end was cut by 7 bases, the J end by 4 bases, with 14 bases between. Looked up from germline, CDR1 is MNHEY and CDR2 is SVGEGT. The CDR3 covers 14 residues. In nucleotides, the CDR3 is TGTGCCAGCAAAACAGTAACGATTTACAATGAGCAGTTCTTC. This encodes CASKTVTIYNEQFF.

This clonotype was recorded at least ten times. The chain combines TRBV5-1 with TRBJ2-7, with D possibly being TRBD1 (5 bases). CDR3 length: 13 residues. Trimming pared 0 bases from V and 3 bases from J, leaving 7 bases between. CDR1 is SGHRS and CDR2 is YFSETQ in the germline V gene. CDR3 nucleotides: TGCGCCAGCAGCTTGGAGGGGCGCTACGAGCAGTACTTC. The encoded protein is CASSLEGRYEQYF. Full variable domain (outside the CDR3, taken from reference TRBV5-1 and TRBJ2-7): KAGVTQTPRYLIKTRGQQVTLSCSPISGHRSVSWYQQTPGQGLQFLFEYFSETQRNKGNFPGRFSGRQFSNSRSEMNVSTLELGDSALYLCASSLEGRYEQYFGPGTRLTVT.

This clonotype has just a few counts. The chain carries TRBV27 and TRBJ2-1; 8 bases match TRBD2. The junction had 6 bases not matched to a gene; V was cut back by 1 base and J by 4 bases. CDR1 is MNHEY and CDR2 is SMNVEV in the germline V gene (reference sequence). This CDR3 has 16 residues. CDR3 nucleotide sequence: TGTGCCAGCAGTTTATGGGAGCGGGGGCGGTACAATGAGCAGTTCTTC. This sequence encodes CASSLWERGRYNEQFF.

There are a few counts of this clonotype. The V gene is TRBV29-1, the J gene TRBJ2-3; TRBD1 agrees at 7 bases. The germline gives CDR1 SQVTM, CDR2 ANQGSEA. Trimming cost V 2 bases and J 6 bases; bases outside gene matches: 2. There are 12 residues in the CDR3. Here the CDR3 reads CSVERGPDTQYF. The CDR3 DNA reads TGCAGCGTTGAAAGGGGGCCCGATACGCAGTATTTT.